This T cell receptor beta chain was profiled in a study of beta chain features in type 1 diabetes. Study overall: Patients shared similar age, gender and cell yields with healthy donors.

This clone has a handful of counts. Its antigen is not known. Study-wide points: Over-representation of high TCR-expressing cells was a possible consequence of cDNA sequencing. Type 1 diabetes patients had TCRB CDR3s that were shorter (moderately but significantly so) in all four CD4+ subsets.

The isolated RNA, all of it, was reverse transcribed, so expressed TCRB transcripts were what got sequenced. Here immunoSEQ multiplex PCR was the method, and the copy in TCRdb shows in-frame clones only, minus some. The sample lists 25,000 to 30,000 clones; roughly 53% were seen once. One heparinised blood draw averaging about 116 mL was given by each donor. Central memory, naive, regulatory and stem cell-like memory CD4+ cells were sorted by CD45RO/CCR7/CD25/CD127/CD95/CD27. The TCR was taken from a man under 40 with type 1 diabetes. Sequences were obtained from stem cell memory CD4+ T cells from blood.

The CDR3 protein is CASSKIGLAGGPAGELFF. The CDR3 nucleotides read TGTGCCAGCAGCAAGATCGGACTAGCGGGAGGGCCAGCCGGGGAGCTGTTTTTT. This sequence joins TRBV11-2 and TRBJ2-2; TRBD2 matches at 15 bases. V shed 5 bases and J 6 bases; nucleotides not matched to a gene: 10. In germline, CDR1 is SGHAT, CDR2 FQNNGV. The CDR3 is 18 amino acids.